Below, 6 T cell receptor beta chains from the same sample are listed, as sequenced in a study of vaccination and CD4 T cells after COVID-19. Oncomine TCR Beta short-read sequencing was applied to DNA from cultured CD4+ T cells. TCRdb reprocessed the PCR reads with MiXCR, giving one entry per CDR3 protein. Among more than 12,000 distinct CDR3 sequences listed, approximately 52% were seen once. The treatment denotes: roughly nine-day PBMC culture with coronavirus spike peptide pools or control peptides (ViraFEST assay). These TCRs' antigens remain unknown. Sample: CD4+ T cells from blood, cultured in vitro. The receptor source for this set is a human donor who had recovered from COVID-19.

The J gene is TRBJ2-5, the V gene TRBV5-1; 10 nucleotides align to TRBD2. V was clipped by 3 bases and J by 0 bases; unmatched bases: 8. Germline CDR1 is SGHRS and CDR2 is YFSETQ. This CDR3 is built from 17 residues. CDR3 sequence: CASSSGSGGAYQETQYF. Written as DNA, the CDR3 is TGCGCCAGCAGCTCGGGGAGCGGGGGGGCCTACCAAGAGACCCAGTACTTC.

This chain uses TRBV14 with TRBJ1-2; 7 bases fit TRBD1. V was clipped by 3 bases and J by 2 bases; unmatched bases: 3. The germline V gene encodes CDR1 SGHDN and CDR2 FVKESK. The CDR3 is made up of 14 amino acids. DNA for the CDR3: TGTGCCAGCAGCCACGGGACAGCGAACTATGGCTACACCTTC. Translation: CASSHGTANYGYTF.

The chain links TRBV20-1 to TRBJ2-3; D is unresolved. V lost 3 bases to trimming and J lost 5 bases, with 24 bases between them. CDR1 and CDR2 (germline): DFQATT, SNEGSKA (reference sequence). This CDR3 is 17 amino acids long. The CDR3 is CSASDLRAYPKGDTQYF. The CDR3 DNA reads TGCAGTGCTAGTGATTTAAGGGCTTACCCAAAGGGAGATACGCAGTATTTT.

This sequence joins TRBV12-3 or TRBV12-4 and TRBJ1-5; a weak D match, TRBD1 (5 bases). V lost 7 bases, J lost 4 bases, and 20 bases lay in between. This CDR3 comprises 16 residues. The CDR3 loop is CASTRGGGSRNQPQHF. CDR3 coding DNA: TGTGCCAGCACCCGGGGGGGTGGATCCCGAAATCAGCCCCAGCATTTT.

The chain joins TRBV19 to TRBJ2-2, with 13 bases lining up with TRBD2. The V and J ends lost 7 bases and 6 bases, in that order; junction bases with no gene match: 11. In germline, CDR1 is LNHDA, CDR2 SQIVND (reference sequence). This CDR3 contains 17 residues. The CDR3 here is CASKMTSGGRGAGELFF. CDR3 bases: TGTGCCAGTAAAATGACTAGCGGGGGGAGGGGTGCCGGGGAGCTGTTTTTT.

This clonotype was observed a handful of times. The chain couples TRBV2 to TRBJ1-6; no clear D gene. CDR3 size: 13 residues. V was cut by 5 bases and J by 7 bases, with 9 bases left in between. Germline assignment: CDR1 SNHLY and CDR2 FYNNEI. As DNA, the CDR3 is TGTGCCAGCAGTCTGCCAGGCAATTCACCCCTCCACTTT. Its protein product is CASSLPGNSPLHF. Based on the CDR3 plus reference TRBV2 and TRBJ1-6, the full variable domain is EPEVTQTPSHQVTQMGQEVILRCVPISNHLYFYWYRQILGQKVEFLVSFYNNEISEKSEIFDDQFSVERPDGSNFTLKIRSTKLEDSAMYFCASSLPGNSPLHFGNGTRLTVT.